This TCR beta chain was found in a study of T cell changes during pregnancy in multiple sclerosis. Germline-derived CDR1 and CDR2 are LGHNA and YNFKEQ. This CDR3 contains 17 residues. V trimming: 0 bases; J trimming: 7 bases; junction bases outside the gene matches: 11. Profiled with immunoSEQ multiplex PCR; TCRdb holds only in-frame clones, not every one. The sample lists some 80,000 clones, around 90% occurring once. The chain uses TRBV4-2 and TRBJ2-2; 7 bases are a match to TRBD2. The sequence was obtained from a female donor with multiple sclerosis, enrolled in a pregnancy study. Sequences were derived from peripheral blood, sampled before pregnancy. Here the CDR3 DNA reads TGTGCCAGCAGCCAAGAAAGCACGACGGGAGGTGGCGGGGAGCTGTTTTTT. As protein: CASSQESTTGGGGELFF.